This section outlines one T cell receptor (beta chain) sequence together with its context. The antigen is unknown. The record originates from a study of cytomegalovirus exposure and HLA in healthy donors. 60 Vbeta and 13 Jbeta primers were used in PCR. TCRdb's table, derived via immunoSEQ multiplex PCR, lists solely in-frame clones and lacks some. Counted here are approximately 130,000 clones, 82% occurring once; the ten biggest clones make up 8.1%. Whole-study results and caveats: It was confirmed in vitro that a few of the CMV-associated chains were specific for CMV antigens.

This CDR3 comprises 12 residues. Germline-derived CDR1 and CDR2 are SNHLY and FYNNEI. With 2 bases removed from V and 3 bases from J, the gap between germline ends came to 5 bases. This sequence was found in a woman in her 50s in good health and CMV-seropositive. The genes are TRBV2 and TRBJ2-7; no definite D call. The sequencing input was PBMCs. This chain's CDR3 is CASSEFRYEQYF. For the CDR3, the DNA is TGTGCCAGCAGTGAATTTCGCTACGAGCAGTACTTC. Full variable domain (missing parts from reference TRBV2 and TRBJ2-7): EPEVTQTPSHQVTQMGQEVILRCVPISNHLYFYWYRQILGQKVEFLVSFYNNEISEKSEIFDDQFSVERPDGSNFTLKIRSTKLEDSAMYFCASSEFRYEQYFGPGTRLTVT.